The 27 T cell receptor beta chains reported below all come from one sample, sequenced in a study of vaccination and CD4 T cells after COVID-19. Stated treatment: approximately 11-day PBMC culture with coronavirus spike peptide pools or control peptides (ViraFEST assay). Cultured CD4+ T-cell DNA underwent Oncomine TCR Beta short-read sequencing. TCRdb re-derived calls from the PCR reads in MiXCR, one entry per CDR3 protein. The table records 15,000 to 17,000 distinct CDR3 sequences, approximately 73% of them present only once. Their cognate antigens are unknown. Source material: CD4+ T cells from blood, cultured in vitro. The receptor set was obtained from a human donor who had recovered from COVID-19.

The table lists this clonotype with a count of one. The gene calls are TRBV19 and TRBJ2-1; 13 nucleotides match TRBD2. J lost 8 bases, V lost 6 bases, and 10 bases had no gene match. Germline CDR1 and CDR2: LNHDA and SQIVND (reference sequence). This CDR3 region has 16 residues. The CDR3 DNA sequence: TGTGCCAGTAGACCCCGACTAGCGGGAGGCACGCATGAGCAGTTCTTC. Amino acid sequence: CASRPRLAGGTHEQFF.

This chain connects TRBV24-1 to TRBJ1-1, with D uncertain. The CDR3 has 11 amino acids. CDR1 and CDR2 (germline): KGHDR, SFDVKD. Trimming stripped 1 base from V and 10 bases from J, with 6 bases between. CDR3 sequence reads: CATSDLSRAFF. In DNA, the CDR3 is TGTGCCACCAGTGATTTAAGTCGAGCTTTCTTT.

V and J are TRBV27 and TRBJ1-2, with a tentative D call TRBD1 (5 bases). Germline CDR1 and CDR2: MNHEY and SMNVEV (reference sequence). Trimming pared 6 bases from V and 2 bases from J, leaving 19 bases between. The CDR3 sequence is 16 residues long. CDR3 residues: CASSDRRLSPNYGYTF. The CDR3 DNA reads as TGTGCCAGCAGCGACAGACGGTTATCTCCCAACTATGGCTACACCTTC.

In this sample, this clonotype turned up a few times. This sequence joins TRBV6-1 and TRBJ1-2; D remains ambiguous. V was pared by 5 bases and J by 8 bases, with 18 bases between. The CDR3 extends over 14 amino acids. Germline CDR1 MNHNS, CDR2 SASEGT. The CDR3, as DNA: TGTGCCAGCAGTCCGCCGCCGCCTACGCGAGGCTACACCTTC. It yields the protein CASSPPPPTRGYTF.

V gene TRBV7-8 combines with J gene TRBJ1-2; possibly TRBD1 for D (6 bases). The CDR3 consists of 17 residues. The V gene lost 1 base and the J gene lost 1 base, with 16 bases spanning the gap. Per the germline V gene, CDR1 is SGHVS and CDR2 is FQNEAQ. CDR3 in DNA: TGTGCCAGCAGCTTAGGCGGGGGAACAGGGAATAACTATGGCTACACCTTC. It specifies CASSLGGGTGNNYGYTF.

This chain connects TRBV19 to TRBJ2-4; TRBD2 agrees at 10 bases. The CDR3 extends over 15 amino acids. V lost 4 bases, J lost 4 bases, and 4 bases stayed unmatched. Per the germline V gene, CDR1 is LNHDA and CDR2 is SQIVND (reference sequence). The CDR3 region has the DNA TGTGCCAGTAGTAGAGTAGCGGGAGGTAAAAACATTCAGTACTTC. Translation gives CASSRVAGGKNIQYF.

The rearrangement joins TRBV7-8 to TRBJ1-1; possible D gene TRBD1, 6 bases. CDR1 and CDR2 from the germline V gene are SGHVS and FQNEAQ. V was clipped by 1 base and J by 10 bases, with 16 bases between them. There are 14 residues in the CDR3. CDR3 residues: CASSLVGGPSTAFF. The CDR3 DNA reads TGTGCCAGCAGCTTAGTCGGGGGCCCCTCGACAGCTTTCTTT.

This sequence joins TRBV7-8 and TRBJ2-7; no clear D gene. V gave up 5 bases and J gave up 0 bases, with 8 bases separating them. This CDR3 is 13 amino acids long. CDR1 is SGHVS, CDR2 FQNEAQ, per germline. CDR3 in amino acids: CASSPPSSYEQYF. The CDR3 nucleotides are TGTGCCAGCAGCCCCCCGTCCTCCTACGAGCAGTACTTC. The variable domain in full, completed from reference TRBV7-8 and TRBJ2-7, reads GAGVSQSPRYKVAKRGQDVALRCDPISGHVSLFWYQQALGQGPEFLTYFQNEAQLDKSGLPSDRFFAERPEGSVSTLKIQRTQQEDSAVYLCASSPPSSYEQYFGPGTRLTVT.

The chain has TRBV6-1 and TRBJ1-2; no firm D call. The CDR3 is 13 amino acids. The germline gives CDR1 MNHNS, CDR2 SASEGT. The ends were cut back, 4 bases at V and 8 bases at J, with 14 bases in the middle. This chain's CDR3 is CASSGRTAAGYTF. In nucleotides, the CDR3 is TGTGCCAGCAGTGGCCGTACGGCAGCGGGCTACACCTTC.

This clonotype was recorded a few times. CDR3 sequence: CASSLIQGVEETQYF. The CDR3 DNA reads as TGTGCCAGCAGTTTAATCCAGGGGGTCGAGGAGACCCAGTACTTC. The rearrangement uses TRBV27 and TRBJ2-5, with 7 bases aligning to TRBD1. Trimming removed 2 bases from V and 5 bases from J; junction bases left unmatched: 8. This CDR3 has 15 amino acids. CDR1 and CDR2 from the germline V gene are MNHEY and SMNVEV (reference sequence).

The V gene is TRBV9, the J gene TRBJ1-2; tentatively, D is TRBD1 (5 bases). Trimming stripped 4 bases from V and 8 bases from J, with 9 bases between. Germline V gives CDR1 SGDLS, CDR2 YYNGEE. There are 11 residues in the CDR3. In nucleotides, the CDR3 is TGTGCCAGCAGCTCCAGGGTCGGCTACACCTTC. Protein product: CASSSRVGYTF.

The rearrangement links TRBV24-1 to TRBJ1-2, with no clear D. The germline gives CDR1 KGHDR, CDR2 SFDVKD. The CDR3 extends over 14 amino acids. The V and J ends lost 2 bases and 7 bases respectively, with 13 bases between them. The CDR3 coding sequence is TGTGCCACCAGTGATTCTCGGAGGACGGTTGGCTACACCTTC. It is translated as CATSDSRRTVGYTF.

The chain has TRBV28 and TRBJ1-2, with TRBD1 matching 7 bases. The CDR3 sequence is 13 residues long. Germline CDR1 reads MDHEN; CDR2 reads SYDVKM. The J segment lost 4 bases and the V segment lost 6 bases, leaving 5 bases of the junction unmatched. The CDR3 region is CASSVGTAYGYTF. Written as DNA, the CDR3 is TGTGCCAGCAGCGTCGGGACAGCCTATGGCTACACCTTC.

Only a few counts were recorded for this clonotype. This chain joins TRBV11-2 and TRBJ2-5; TRBD2 matches 9 bases. The junction had 3 bases not matched to a gene; V was cut back by 2 bases and J by 5 bases. Germline V lookup: CDR1 SGHAT, CDR2 FQNNGV. The CDR3 contains 14 residues. The CDR3 DNA reads as TGTGCCAGCAGCTTACTAGCGGGAATGGAGACCCAGTACTTC. Residues: CASSLLAGMETQYF.

The chain has TRBV6-1 and TRBJ1-2; TRBD1 is a possible D gene (5 bases). The CDR3 runs to 12 residues. Germline CDR1 and CDR2: MNHNS and SASEGT. Trimming pared 7 bases from V and 8 bases from J, leaving 14 bases between. The CDR3 DNA reads TGTGCCAGCAATCAGGGACGAGGGGGCTACACCTTC. The encoded protein is CASNQGRGGYTF.

In this sample, this clonotype turned up once. The CDR3 nucleotides are TGTGCCACCCGCGTAGTTGTCGAGCAGTACTTC. This translates into CATRVVVEQYF. The chain employs TRBV24-1 and TRBJ2-7, with D unclear. This CDR3 is 11 amino acids long. Germline V gives CDR1 KGHDR, CDR2 SFDVKD. Trimming pared 9 bases from V and 6 bases from J, leaving 11 bases between.

The rearrangement uses TRBV15 and TRBJ2-3, with TRBD1 as a possible D gene (5 bases). Trimming pared 6 bases from V and 2 bases from J, leaving 18 bases between. This CDR3 spans 16 amino acids. Germline values: CDR1 LNHNV, CDR2 YYDKDF (reference sequence). The CDR3, as DNA: TGTGCCACCAGTTATTCAGGCCGACAGCTCACAGATACGCAGTATTTT. Amino acids: CATSYSGRQLTDTQYF.

The chain carries TRBV20-1 and TRBJ1-2; maybe TRBD1 (5 bases). The CDR3 runs 13 residues. From germline, CDR1 is DFQATT and CDR2 SNEGSKA (reference sequence). Between the trimmed V and J ends, which lost 3 bases and 8 bases, there was a span of 16 bases. DNA for the CDR3: TGCAGTGCTAGTGACCCTGTGGGGCTAGGCTACACCTTC. Protein: CSASDPVGLGYTF.

This chain joins TRBV15 and TRBJ1-2, with D possibly matching TRBD1 (5 bases). Germline V lookup: CDR1 LNHNV, CDR2 YYDKDF (reference sequence). The CDR3 is 13 residues long. Trimming left V 5 bases short and J 5 bases short, with 12 bases between. CDR3 coding DNA: TGTGCCACCAGCTCCGGGGGGGGATATGGCTACACCTTC. This sequence encodes CATSSGGGYGYTF.

The chain's CDR3 is CAISEVGGEQPQHF. The CDR3 DNA reads TGTGCCATCAGTGAGGTAGGAGGGGAGCAGCCCCAGCATTTT. The V and J genes are TRBV10-3 and TRBJ1-5; D is possibly TRBD1 (5 bases). Germline V CDR1 and CDR2: ENHRY, SYGVKD. The V gene lost 2 bases and the J gene lost 7 bases, with 12 bases spanning the gap. CDR3 length equals 14 residues.

This clonotype has a single count. The chain uses TRBV28 and TRBJ2-7, with 8 bases aligning to TRBD2. The germline gives CDR1 MDHEN, CDR2 SYDVKM. V trimming: 5 bases; J trimming: 2 bases; junction bases outside the gene matches: 11. The CDR3 extends over 16 amino acids. The CDR3 DNA follows: TGTGCCAGCAGTACGGGGGGGGCCCAAGGGACCTACGAGCAGTACTTC. This sequence encodes CASSTGGAQGTYEQYF.

This chain connects TRBV7-2 to TRBJ1-5; a possible D gene is TRBD1 (6 bases). This CDR3 spans 13 amino acids. V gave up 5 bases and J gave up 7 bases, with 12 bases separating them. Per the germline V gene, CDR1 is SGHTA and CDR2 is FQGNSA. As DNA, the CDR3 is TGTGCCAGCAGCCCGCAAGGGGGGCAGCCCCAGCATTTT. This gives the protein CASSPQGGQPQHF. Full variable domain (missing parts from reference TRBV7-2 and TRBJ1-5): GAGVSQSPSNKVTEKGKDVELRCDPISGHTALYWYRQSLGQGLEFLIYFQGNSAPDKSGLPSDRFSAERTGGSVSTLTIQRTQQEDSAVYLCASSPQGGQPQHFGDGTRLSIL.

The CDR3 DNA is TGCAGTGCTAGCGGGAGGATTTCCTACGAGCAGTACTTC. It encodes CSASGRISYEQYF. The chain uses TRBV20-1 and TRBJ2-7; 7 nucleotides line up with TRBD2. CDR1 DFQATT and CDR2 SNEGSKA come from the germline V gene (reference sequence). V shed 3 bases and J 1 base; nucleotides not matched to a gene: 3. There are 13 residues in the CDR3.

This chain uses TRBV12-3 or TRBV12-4 with TRBJ2-5, with 10 bases matching TRBD1. This CDR3 spans 15 amino acids. J was trimmed by 5 bases and V by 8 bases; bases with no gene match: 11. The CDR3 sequence: CASAPPGQGMETQYF. The CDR3 region has the DNA TGTGCCAGCGCGCCACCGGGACAGGGGATGGAGACCCAGTACTTC.

The chain is built from TRBV24-1 and TRBJ2-7; the D gene is possibly TRBD2 (6 bases). Trimming shortened V by 2 bases and J by 2 bases, and 18 bases separated the two germline ends. CDR1 is KGHDR and CDR2 is SFDVKD in the germline V gene. This CDR3 contains 17 residues. This CDR3 is CATSDSSRDAITYEQYF. In nucleotides, the CDR3 is TGTGCCACCAGTGATTCATCGCGGGACGCCATAACCTACGAGCAGTACTTC.

The chain combines TRBV2 with TRBJ1-2; D gene uncertain. The germline V gene has CDR1 SNHLY and CDR2 FYNNEI. This CDR3 spans 13 amino acids. V was shortened by 8 bases and J by 4 bases, with 14 bases between the two germline ends. Written as DNA, the CDR3 is TGTGCCAGCGGATCGTTAGCGGGCTATGGCTACACCTTC. Encoded protein: CASGSLAGYGYTF.

This clonotype is categorized as medium-sized. The chain couples TRBV7-8 to TRBJ2-1, with D tentatively TRBD2 (5 bases). The CDR3 totals 15 residues. From germline, CDR1 is SGHVS and CDR2 FQNEAQ. V shed 2 bases and J shed 1 base, with 9 bases lying between them. The CDR3 is CASSLSGVSYNEQFF. The CDR3 nucleotides read TGTGCCAGCAGCTTATCCGGGGTTTCCTACAATGAGCAGTTCTTC.